Below are 5 T cell receptor beta chains sequenced from a single sample in a study of blood T cell repertoires in COVID-19. Generated by immunoSEQ multiplex PCR, the TCRdb table keeps only in-frame clones and is missing some. The sample comprises roughly 380,000 clones, 89% of which are singletons, and around 1.5% rests with the top ten. Sample: peripheral blood. These TCRs come from a woman in her forties with COVID-19, enrolled during active disease.

The V call is TRBV11-3, the J call TRBJ1-6, with D unresolved. Trimming shortened V by 1 base and J by 7 bases, and 5 bases separated the two germline ends. This CDR3 is built from 13 residues. Germline CDR1 is SGHNT and CDR2 is YENEEA. This chain's CDR3 is CASSLGENSPLHF. CDR3 DNA sequence: TGTGCCAGCAGCTTAGGAGAGAATTCACCCCTCCACTTT.

The V and J genes are TRBV5-6 and TRBJ1-3; D call uncertain. Per germline, CDR1 SGHDT and CDR2 YYEEEE. V lost 4 bases and J 4 bases, leaving 9 bases between the germline ends. This CDR3 comprises 13 residues. CDR3 bases: TGTGCCAGCAGCCTCTTAGCGGGAAACACCATATATTTT. It codes for CASSLLAGNTIYF. Based on the CDR3 plus reference TRBV5-6 and TRBJ1-3, the full variable domain is DAGVTQSPTHLIKTRGQQVTLRCSPKSGHDTVSWYQQALGQGPQFIFQYYEEEERQRGNFPDRFSGHQFPNYSSELNVNALLLGDSALYLCASSLLAGNTIYFGEGSWLTVV.

The chain is built from TRBV7-2 and TRBJ1-5, with D unresolved. Trimming took 3 bases from V and 6 from J, leaving 9 bases between them. The CDR3 is 13 residues long. CDR1 and CDR2 (germline): SGHTA, FQGNSA. The CDR3 bases are TGTGCCAGCAGCTTCCCCGGGGTTCAGCCCCAGCATTTT. Translating gives CASSFPGVQPQHF.

This rearrangement joins TRBV19 to TRBJ2-1, with no clear D. Per germline, CDR1 LNHDA and CDR2 SQIVND (reference sequence). V lost 1 base, J lost 0 bases, and 10 bases lay in between. This CDR3 region has 16 residues. CDR3 protein: CASSIVSGASYNEQFF. The CDR3 DNA reads as TGTGCCAGTAGTATAGTGTCGGGTGCCTCCTACAATGAGCAGTTCTTC.

The rearrangement uses TRBV4-3 and TRBJ2-1, with D perhaps matching TRBD1 (5 bases). The CDR3 loop spans 17 amino acids. With 2 bases removed from V and 0 bases from J, the gap between germline ends came to 14 bases. Germline CDR1 LGHNA, CDR2 YSLEER. The CDR3 DNA is TGCGCCAGCAGCCAACAGGATCTAAGGGGCTCCTACAATGAGCAGTTCTTC. This gives the protein CASSQQDLRGSYNEQFF.